Below are 26 T cell receptor beta chains sequenced from a single sample in a study of tumor-infiltrating lymphocytes in primary liver carcinoma. RNA and DNA were co-extracted from about 19-30 mg of unsorted bulk tissue. With a constant-region primer, TCR beta cDNA was made from around 530 ng of total RNA. Investigators got TCR beta libraries out of three nested multiplex PCR rounds, done with slightly modified ARM-PCR. In the first two PCR rounds, TRBV1-TRBV30 forward primers were paired with a C-beta reverse primer, and each round lasted about 10 cycles. Using its own MiXCR run on the multiplex PCR reads, TCRdb lists one record per CDR3 protein. Of 120,000 or so distinct CDR3 sequences detected, around 62% appear once; the ten largest clones hold roughly 8.8%. The sequenced sample was liver tumor tissue from sampling region 1. Subset in this sample: tumor region T1, superior pole. The receptors here all came from a woman between 55 and 75 years old with primary liver carcinoma and hepatitis B virus infection.

With regard to this clonotype: This may stem from a read error, because a much larger clone lies one nucleotide away. The V call is TRBV6-2 or TRBV6-3, the J call TRBJ2-2, with TRBD2 identical over 7 bases. Germline lookup yields CDR1 MNHEY and CDR2 SVGEGT. The CDR3 sequence is 15 residues long. Trimming removed 5 bases from V and 3 bases from J; junction bases left unmatched: 6. The CDR3 coding sequence is TGTGCCAGCAGTCAAGTGGGAGGGTACACCGGGGAGCTGTTTTTT. It is translated as CASSQVGGYTGELFF.

The chain joins TRBV24-1 to TRBJ2-5; perhaps D is TRBD1 or TRBD2 (5 bases each). The CDR3 contains 15 residues. V gave up 4 bases and J gave up 9 bases, with 20 bases separating them. Germline lookup yields CDR1 KGHDR and CDR2 SFDVKD. The CDR3 region is CATSDPWDPSRAQYF. CDR3 sequence (DNA): TGTGCCACCAGTGACCCTTGGGACCCGAGTCGAGCCCAGTACTTC.

At least ten counts were recorded for this clonotype. This chain joins TRBV12-3 or TRBV12-4 and TRBJ1-6; D might be TRBD1 (5 bases). The V gene lost 4 bases and the J gene lost 8 bases, with 9 bases spanning the gap. The CDR3 has 13 residues. The CDR3 here is CASSSQGDSPLHF. The CDR3 nucleotides read TGTGCCAGCAGTTCCCAGGGAGATTCACCCCTCCACTTT.

Concerning this clonotype itself: The junction departs from germline at one end; a sequencing error may be responsible. The rearrangement joins TRBV4-1 to TRBJ2-7, with 7 bases that match TRBD1. Germline loops: CDR1 MGHRA, CDR2 YSYEKL. This CDR3 is 13 amino acids long. CDR3 residues: CVSRGNGRYEQYF. CDR3 in DNA: TGCGTCAGCAGGGGGAACGGCCGCTACGAGCAGTACTTT.

This clonotype showed up just once. Possible read error: a much larger clone is one base away. The chain recombines TRBV6-1 with TRBJ1-1; D gene ambiguous. Germline assignment: CDR1 MNHNS and CDR2 SASEGT. The length of the CDR3 is 13 residues. The V end was cut by 2 bases, the J end by 12 bases, with 16 bases between. CDR3 DNA sequence: TGTGCCAGCAGTGAAACGCCGGGCCTTCAAACTTTCTTT. Amino acid sequence: CASSETPGLQTFF.

This clonotype was found a few times. This chain uses TRBV28 with TRBJ1-1, with D possibly TRBD1 on 5 matching bases. The V gene's germline CDR1 is MDHEN and CDR2 SYDVKM. The CDR3 sequence is 14 residues long. V was cut by 2 bases and J by 11 bases, with 18 bases left in between. The CDR3 nucleotides read TGTGCCAGCAGTTTAGGCTGGAGGGGTGGAGGGGCTTTCTTT. Translating gives CASSLGWRGGGAFF.

On this clonotype itself: The conserved final phenylalanine or tryptophan is absent from the CDR3, which likely points to a read error. The CDR3 bases are TGTGCAAGTTCACCAGAGTCCAAAAACATTCAGTACCTC. Residues: CASSPESKNIQYL. The chain is built from TRBV11-2 and TRBJ2-4; D not resolved. Germline V CDR1 and CDR2: SGHAT, FQNNGV. This CDR3 contains 13 residues.

The chain couples TRBV7-9 to TRBJ2-5; 13 bases match TRBD2. Germline V gene sequence: CDR1 SEHNR, CDR2 FQNEAQ (reference sequence). The trim removed 3 bases at V and 4 bases at J, leaving 11 bases unmatched. The CDR3 totals 18 residues. Here the CDR3 DNA reads TGTGCCAGCAGCTTTTGGAGGACTAGCGGGAGCAGGGGAGAGACCCAGTACTTC. This encodes CASSFWRTSGSRGETQYF.

Remarks on this clonotype: This may arise from a read error, as a much more abundant clone is one base away. The rearrangement joins TRBV10-3 to TRBJ1-6, with 8 bases fitting TRBD1. The germline V gene encodes CDR1 ENHRY and CDR2 SYGVKD. CDR3 length equals 14 residues. CDR3 sequence: CASRDRLDNPPLHF. Here the CDR3 DNA reads TGTGCCTCCCGGGACAGGCTTGATAATCCACCCCTCCACTTT.

In regard to this clonotype: The conserved phenylalanine or tryptophan normally closing the CDR3 is absent here, so this likely arose from a read error. In nucleotides, the CDR3 is TGTGCCAGGAGCTTCGGCAGGGGAGGAACAGAAGCTTTCATT. Translating it yields CARSFGRGGTEAFI. The chain carries TRBV11-1 and TRBJ1-1; a weak D match, TRBD1 (6 bases). Looked up from germline, CDR1 is SGHAT and CDR2 is FQDESV (reference sequence). The CDR3 totals 14 residues.

The J gene is TRBJ1-6, the V gene TRBV4-2; 8 bases are shared with TRBD1. This CDR3 has 17 amino acids. CDR1 and CDR2 from the germline V gene are LGHNA and YNFKEQ. V was pared by 5 bases and J by 18 bases, with 24 bases of the junction left unmatched. The CDR3 coding sequence is TGTGCCAGCAGCATAGTCAGGGGGCCTGTCCATAATTCACACCCCCACTTT. Its translation: CASSIVRGPVHNSHPHF.

CDR3 sequence: CASSSTGTGVYGGEKLFF. In nucleotides, the CDR3 is TGTGCCAGCTCATCGACCGGGACAGGGGTCTACGGGGGCGAAAAACTGTTTTTT. The chain has TRBV18 and TRBJ1-4, with 10 positions matching TRBD1. The CDR3 totals 18 residues. Losses at the gene ends were 5 bases for V and 8 bases for J; bases not matched to a gene: 17. Germline CDR1 reads KGHSH; CDR2 reads LQKENI.

V and J are TRBV6-2 or TRBV6-3 and TRBJ1-5; D is unresolved. Deletions cut 2 bases from V and 5 bases from J, with 10 bases between. Germline CDR1 reads MNHEY; CDR2 reads SVGEGT. The CDR3 has 14 residues. CDR3 sequence reads: CASSYGAVDQPQHF. The CDR3 DNA reads TGTGCCAGCAGTTACGGCGCCGTCGATCAGCCCCAGCATTTT.

Turning to this clonotype: The junction shows a germline mismatch at one end, possibly a read error. This rearrangement joins TRBV5-5 to TRBJ2-2; D is perhaps TRBD2 (6 bases). The CDR3 spans 15 residues. Per the germline V gene, CDR1 is SGHKS and CDR2 is YYEKEE (reference sequence). The CDR3 protein is CANGLFVQGTGGLFF. The CDR3 nucleotides read TGTGCCAACGGCTTGTTTGTGCAGGGTACCGGGGGGCTGTTTTTT.

This rearrangement joins TRBV30 to TRBJ1-6; tentative D call: TRBD1 (5 bases). V shed 4 bases and J shed 2 bases, with 15 bases lying between them. Germline V gene lookup returns CDR1 GTSNPN and CDR2 SVGIG (reference sequence). The CDR3 totals 16 residues. CDR3 region: CAWTHSGVTYNSPLHF. The CDR3 region has the DNA TGTGCCTGGACCCACTCGGGGGTGACCTATAATTCACCCCTCCACTTT.

Comments on this clonotype: A much larger clonotype is one base distant, so this may be a read error. The chain has TRBV10-3 and TRBJ2-1; D is perhaps TRBD1 (6 bases). The germline CDR1 and CDR2 sequences are ENHRY and SYGVKD. The CDR3 extends over 14 amino acids. As DNA, the CDR3 is TGTGTCATCAGAGACAGGAGCTCCTACAATGAGCAGTTCTTC. This codes for CVIRDRSSYNEQFF.

This clonotype was recorded many times. The chain uses TRBV13 and TRBJ1-1, with 7 bases matching TRBD1. The CDR3 has 14 residues. Per the germline V gene, CDR1 is PRHDT and CDR2 is FYEKMQ (reference sequence). With V trimmed by 5 bases and J by 6 bases, 9 bases remained unmatched. The CDR3 coding sequence is TGTGCCAGCAGCCTGAGACAGGGCCGGGCTGAAGCTTTCTTT. It yields the protein CASSLRQGRAEAFF.

This clonotype was found a few times. This sequence joins TRBV18 and TRBJ2-5, with D tentatively TRBD1 (5 bases). Trimming left V 3 bases short and J 5 bases short, with 13 bases between. Germline CDR1 reads KGHSH; CDR2 reads LQKENI. The length of the CDR3 is 14 residues. The CDR3 reads CASSPSQAGETQYF. CDR3 nucleotide sequence: TGTGCCAGCTCACCTTCACAGGCTGGGGAGACCCAGTACTTC.

As regards this clonotype: An end of the junction does not agree with germline; a read error may underlie this. The rearrangement joins TRBV7-9 to TRBJ2-1; 7 bases line up with TRBD2. This CDR3 region has 14 residues. The V gene's germline CDR1 is SEHNR and CDR2 FQNEAQ (reference sequence). Here the CDR3 DNA reads TGTGCCAGCAGTTCTTCTAGCGGCTACAATGAGCAGCTCTTC. This gives the protein CASSSSSGYNEQLF.

With regard to this clonotype: This is likely a read error, given that the CDR3 carries no conserved phenylalanine or tryptophan at its end. The DNA is omitted, as the CDR3 cannot be located on it reliably, and the CDR3 follows TCRdb's listing. This chain joins TRBV29-1 and TRBJ2-1; the D call in the table, TRBD2, was not verified against the DNA. The CDR3 numbers 14 amino acids, ends counted. The germline CDR1 and CDR2 sequences are SQVTM and ANQGSEA. The CDR3 loop reads CSVDLEGRGDEQLS.

This clonotype is medium-sized by share. V and J are TRBV5-5 and TRBJ1-5, with D unclear. V shed 2 bases and J shed 2 bases, with 11 bases lying between them. Germline CDR1 reads SGHKS; CDR2 reads YYEKEE (reference sequence). The CDR3 loop spans 15 amino acids. As DNA, the CDR3 is TGTGCCAGCAGCTTAGGCTCGGCGGGCAATCAGCCCCAGCATTTT. Amino acid sequence: CASSLGSAGNQPQHF.

This clonotype has only a few counts. The chain carries TRBV7-3 and TRBJ2-1, with 7 bases lining up with TRBD2. The V gene end was trimmed by 4 bases and the J gene end by 5 bases; junction bases not matched to a gene: 2. The CDR3 is 13 residues long. In germline, CDR1 is SGHTA, CDR2 FQGTGA. This chain's CDR3 is CASSSLADNEQFF. CDR3 nucleotides: TGTGCCAGCAGCTCCCTAGCGGACAATGAGCAGTTCTTC.

Comment on this clonotype: The junction departs from the called germline gene at one end, perhaps through a read error. This chain links TRBV30 with TRBJ2-2; perhaps TRBD2 as D (6 bases). The CDR3 extends over 11 amino acids. CDR1 is GTSNPN, CDR2 SVGIG, per germline (reference sequence). CDR3 loop: CAWSWGGKLFF. The CDR3 nucleotides are TGTGCCTGGAGTTGGGGCGGGAAGCTGTTTTTT.

The V and J genes are TRBV5-4 and TRBJ1-1, with a tentative D call TRBD1 (5 bases). The CDR3 consists of 14 residues. CDR1 and CDR2 from the germline V gene are SGHNT and YYREEE (reference sequence). Deletions cut 0 bases from V and 4 bases from J, with 10 bases between. CDR3 sequence reads: CASSLGQRSTEAFF. The CDR3 region has the DNA TGTGCCAGCAGCTTGGGACAGAGGAGCACTGAAGCTTTCTTT.

Turning to this clonotype: The junction differs from germline at one of its ends, possibly a read error. V gene TRBV29-1 combines with J gene TRBJ1-1; D possibly corresponds to TRBD1 (5 bases). CDR3 length equals 12 residues. Per germline, CDR1 SQVTM and CDR2 ANQGSEA. For the CDR3, the DNA is TGCAGCGCCGTGGGGGGGACCACTGAAGCTTACTTT. Its translation: CSAVGGTTEAYF.

With respect to this clonotype: The junction and the germline gene differ at one end; a read error may be behind it. The chain is built from TRBV11-2 and TRBJ2-2, with a tentative D call TRBD2 (6 bases). Germline V lookup: CDR1 SGHAT, CDR2 FQNNGV. The CDR3 is 15 residues long. CDR3 sequence reads: CVSSPGRDSTGELFF. In DNA form, the CDR3 reads TGTGTCAGCAGCCCCGGGCGGGACTCCACCGGGGAGCTGTTTTTT.